The rows below give T cell receptor beta chains drawn from one sample of a study of cytomegalovirus exposure and HLA in healthy donors. Measured with immunoSEQ multiplex PCR; TCRdb has only the in-frame clones, and not every one. In total, the table holds 68,000 or so clones. The sample taken for sequencing was PBMCs. Receptor source: a boy younger than 18 in good health and CMV-seronegative. The CDR3 runs from the conserved cysteine through the conserved F or W. The D gene is left open where the match is weak.

J	length	D	V	DNA	CDR3
TRBJ2-7	14	TRBD2	TRBV5-1	TGCGCCAGCAGCTTGGGGCTAGCGGGGGACGAGCAGTACTTC	CASSLGLAGDEQYF
TRBJ2-1	15	TRBD2	TRBV2	TGTGCCAGCAGATTAACTAGCGGGAGTGGGAATGAGCAGTTCTTC	CASRLTSGSGNEQFF
TRBJ1-5	14	-	TRBV6-5	TGTGCCAGCAGGAGAGGAACGGGCAATCAGCCCCAGCATTTT	CASRRGTGNQPQHF
TRBJ2-7	13	-	TRBV12-5	TGTGCTAGTGCCAAACCGGACGGGGGAGAGCAGTACTTC	CASAKPDGGEQYF
TRBJ1-1	13	-	TRBV28	TGTGCCAGCATAGGCGGTCAGAACACTGAAGCTTTCTTT	CASIGGQNTEAFF
TRBJ2-7	14	-	TRBV4-1	TGCGCCAGCAGCCTAGGGGGGGGGAGCTACGAGCAGTACTTC	CASSLGGGSYEQYF
TRBJ2-1	16	-	TRBV14	TGTGCCAGCAGGCCGGGAGAGGGGGCAGTGTACAATGAGCAGTTCTTC	CASRPGEGAVYNEQFF
TRBJ2-5	13	TRBD2	TRBV6-5	TGTGCCAGCAGTTACGCGGGGGGGGAGACCCAGTACTTC	CASSYAGGETQYF
TRBJ2-1	17	-	TRBV5-1	TGCGCCAGCAGACCGCAGGGCGGGACCGCCACGGCCAATGAGCAGTTCTTC	CASRPQGGTATANEQFF
TRBJ2-2	14	TRBD1	TRBV18	TGTGCCAGCTCACTCGACAGGGGCGCAGGGGAGCTGTTTTTT	CASSLDRGAGELFF
TRBJ2-7	15	-	TRBV19	TGTGCCAGCCGACTTGGAGTGGACTCCTCCTACGAGCAGTACTTC	CASRLGVDSSYEQYF
TRBJ2-1	17	-	TRBV9	TGTGCCAGCAGCGTAGCCCCTATCCCCGAGAACGCCCTTGAGCAGTTCTTC	CASSVAPIPENALEQFF
TRBJ1-2	14	-	TRBV30	TGTGCCTGGAGTGTGGGTCAGGGAGGATATGGCTACACCTTC	CAWSVGQGGYGYTF
TRBJ2-5	15	TRBD2	TRBV30	TGTGCCTGGAGTTCCCTAGCGGGGGGAAAAGAGACCCAGTACTTC	CAWSSLAGGKETQYF
TRBJ2-1	13	-	TRBV14	TGTGCCAGCAGCCAAGTGGTAAGCGGTGAGCAGTTCTTC	CASSQVVSGEQFF
TRBJ1-1	13	-	TRBV6-4	TGTGCCAGCAGTGACGGGGCGGTCACTGAAGCTTTCTTT	CASSDGAVTEAFF
TRBJ1-1	15	-	TRBV5-1	TGCGCCAGCAGCTCTTCGACAGATATGAACACTGAAGCTTTCTTT	CASSSSTDMNTEAFF
TRBJ1-2	12	-	TRBV2	TGTGCCAGCCTTCAGGTTAACTATGGCTACACCTTC	CASLQVNYGYTF
TRBJ1-1	15	TRBD1	TRBV7-6	TGTGCCAGCAGCCCCGGGACAGACATGAACACTGAAGCTTTCTTT	CASSPGTDMNTEAFF
TRBJ2-1	12	-	TRBV6-1	TGTGCCAGCAGTGATTATGGCAGGGACAAGTTCTTC	CASSDYGRDKFF
TRBJ1-2	16	-	TRBV19	TGTGCCAGTGCATCGCGCCAGGCGCTAAGTCTCTATGGCTACACCTTC	CASASRQALSLYGYTF
TRBJ1-1	14	-	TRBV19	TGTGCCAGTAGTATCCAGGCCTTGAACACTGAAGCTTTCTTT	CASSIQALNTEAFF
TRBJ2-1	12	TRBD1	TRBV6-1	TGTGCCAGCACTATTCAGGGGGTCCAGCAGTTCTTC	CASTIQGVQQFF
TRBJ2-7	15	-	TRBV6-5	TGTGCCAGCAGCGGAACCGGGACATTAGCCTACGAGCAGTACTTC	CASSGTGTLAYEQYF
TRBJ2-2	14	-	TRBV2	TGTGCCAGCACCAACGGACAGAACACCGGGGAGCTGTTTTTT	CASTNGQNTGELFF
TRBJ2-5	13	-	TRBV29-1	TGCAGCGTCTTCGTGGGGGCCCAAGAGACCCAGTACTTC	CSVFVGAQETQYF
TRBJ2-7	13	-	TRBV6-5	TGTGCCAGCTGGAGGGAGAGCACGTACGAGCAGTACTTC	CASWRESTYEQYF
TRBJ1-4	16	-	TRBV7-6	TGTGCCAGCAGCAACTTGATAGGGGCAGGGTCCGAAAAACTGTTTTTT	CASSNLIGAGSEKLFF
TRBJ2-3	14	-	TRBV19	TGTGCCAGTACCAAACTAGAGGGATCAGATACGCAGTATTTT	CASTKLEGSDTQYF
TRBJ1-2	13	TRBD1	TRBV5-1	TGCGCCAGCAGCTCCGGACAGGGAAATGGCTACACCTTC	CASSSGQGNGYTF
TRBJ2-2	16	TRBD1	TRBV9	TGTGCCAGCAGCGCCGGGACAGGGGTCTTGATCGGGGAGCTGTTTTTT	CASSAGTGVLIGELFF
TRBJ1-6	15	-	TRBV18	TGTGCCAGCTCACCAACCCCTACCTATAATTCACCCCTCCACTTT	CASSPTPTYNSPLHF
TRBJ1-1	11	-	TRBV14	TGTGCCAGCAGCCAAGGGGGGGGAGCTTTCTTT	CASSQGGGAFF
TRBJ2-1	14	-	TRBV19	TGTGCCAGTAGTATAGCCCTCGCCTACAATGAGCAGTTCTTC	CASSIALAYNEQFF
TRBJ2-2	17	TRBD1	TRBV4-1	TGCGCCAGCAGCCAAGACCCGCAGGGGGCGAACACCGGGGAGCTGTTTTTT	CASSQDPQGANTGELFF
TRBJ1-5	19	TRBD1	TRBV7-2	TGTGCCAGCAGCCCCCCGGGGGGGAGGGGGCGAGGTGGCAATCAGCCCCAGCATTTT	CASSPPGGRGRGGNQPQHF
TRBJ1-4	15	-	TRBV9	TGTGCCAGCAGCGTCTCTGGGGGGGTACGGGAAAAACTGTTTTTT	CASSVSGGVREKLFF
TRBJ1-1	15	-	TRBV2	TGTGCCAGCAGTGAAGATCACAGCCCTGCCACTGAAGCTTTCTTT	CASSEDHSPATEAFF
TRBJ2-5	12	-	TRBV2	TGTGCCAGCAGTGAAGACGGAGAGACCCAGTACTTC	CASSEDGETQYF
TRBJ1-5	13	-	TRBV5-1	TGCGCCAGCAGCTTGTCCCCAGTGTCGCCCCAGCATTTT	CASSLSPVSPQHF